These 20 T cell receptor beta chains were all obtained from the same sample, sequenced in a study of beta chain features in type 1 diabetes. The study reverse transcribed the entire isolated RNA, so it sequenced expressed TCRB transcripts. Only in-frame clones appear in the TCRdb table, and some are missing; sequencing was by immunoSEQ multiplex PCR. The sample carries about 350,000 clones, around a fifth recorded once. Specimen: naive CD4+ T cells from blood. The receptors here all came from a woman younger than 30 in good health.

This clone was seen only a few times. The chain joins TRBV5-4 to TRBJ2-3, with D maybe TRBD2 (5 bases). The germline CDR1 and CDR2 sequences are SGHNT and YYREEE (reference sequence). V dropped 4 bases and J dropped 6 bases, with 18 bases sitting between them. The CDR3 has 15 amino acids. The CDR3 sequence is CASSDITLARDTQYF. Here the CDR3 DNA reads TGTGCCAGCAGCGATATAACCTTAGCGAGGGATACGCAGTATTTT.

This clone was counted only a few times. V is TRBV7-9 and J is TRBJ2-1; possible D gene TRBD1, 6 bases. The length of the CDR3 is 17 residues. Germline V gene data show CDR1 as SEHNR and CDR2 as FQNEAQ (reference sequence). V was clipped by 0 bases and J by 0 bases, with 12 bases between them. CDR3 residues: CASSLAKGGDSYNEQFF. In DNA, the CDR3 is TGTGCCAGCAGCTTAGCGAAAGGGGGAGACTCCTACAATGAGCAGTTCTTC.

This clone was seen a few times. The chain uses TRBV2 and TRBJ1-6, with TRBD1 identical over 7 bases. The trim removed 5 bases at V and 6 bases at J, leaving 1 base unmatched. Looked up from germline, CDR1 is SNHLY and CDR2 is FYNNEI. The CDR3 sequence is 13 residues long. The CDR3 DNA sequence: TGTGCCAGCAGTAGGGACAGTAATTCACCCCTCCACTTT. It encodes CASSRDSNSPLHF.

The chain recombines TRBV5-6 with TRBJ2-2; D gene unclear. Germline loops: CDR1 SGHDT, CDR2 YYEEEE. The CDR3 spans 12 residues. The V and J ends lost 3 bases and 7 bases respectively, with 7 bases between them. The CDR3 protein is CASSYPGGELFF. The CDR3 coding sequence is TGTGCCAGCAGCTATCCGGGCGGGGAGCTGTTTTTT. Looking up the rest from reference TRBV5-6 and TRBJ2-2 gives the full variable domain: DAGVTQSPTHLIKTRGQQVTLRCSPKSGHDTVSWYQQALGQGPQFIFQYYEEEERQRGNFPDRFSGHQFPNYSSELNVNALLLGDSALYLCASSYPGGELFFGEGSRLTVL.

The rearrangement links TRBV7-3 to TRBJ1-3; tentative D call: TRBD1 (5 bases). Between the trimmed V and J ends, which lost 6 bases and 0 bases, there was a span of 12 bases. The CDR3 is 15 residues long. Germline V gene sequence: CDR1 SGHTA, CDR2 FQGTGA. The DNA for the CDR3 is TGTGCCAGCAGTAAAGACAGCATCTCTGGAAACACCATATATTTT. The encoded protein is CASSKDSISGNTIYF.

The chain is built from TRBV4-3 and TRBJ2-3; 12 positions agree with TRBD2. Trimming removed 4 bases from V and 4 bases from J; junction bases left unmatched: 6. In germline, CDR1 is LGHNA, CDR2 YSLEER. The CDR3 spans 16 residues. The CDR3 sequence is CASSRQLAGGSDTQYF. As DNA, the CDR3 is TGCGCCAGCAGCCGCCAACTAGCGGGGGGTTCAGATACGCAGTATTTT.

This clone was seen only a few times. The chain links TRBV25-1 to TRBJ2-3; 9 bases line up with TRBD1. CDR3 size: 15 residues. The germline V gene has CDR1 MGHDK and CDR2 SYGVNS. V lost 3 bases, J lost 3 bases, and 4 bases stayed unmatched. CDR3 region: CASSDSGQGTDTQYF. The CDR3 DNA is TGTGCCAGCAGTGACTCGGGACAGGGAACAGATACGCAGTATTTT.

This clone appeared a few times. The chain combines TRBV4-1 with TRBJ2-3; the match to TRBD2 covers 7 bases. Germline lookup yields CDR1 MGHRA and CDR2 YSYEKL. The CDR3 consists of 17 residues. J gave up 0 bases and V 0 bases, and 6 bases lay outside the gene matches. This chain's CDR3 is CASSQEPGRGSTDTQYF. The CDR3 DNA reads TGCGCCAGCAGCCAAGAACCAGGGCGGGGGAGCACAGATACGCAGTATTTT.

A few counts support this clone. J is TRBJ2-1 and V is TRBV19, with 8 bases that match TRBD2. The germline V gene has CDR1 LNHDA and CDR2 SQIVND (reference sequence). The length of the CDR3 is 16 residues. V was clipped by 5 bases and J by 0 bases; unmatched bases: 6. The CDR3 nucleotides read TGTGCCAGTAGTGCCCAGCGGGGGAGCTCCTACAATGAGCAGTTCTTC. Encoded protein: CASSAQRGSSYNEQFF.

The rearrangement uses TRBV5-4 and TRBJ2-2; weak D call: TRBD1 (5 bases). Trimming cost V 0 bases and J 6 bases, with 9 bases left between them. CDR3 size: 14 residues. CDR1 is SGHNT, CDR2 YYREEE, per germline (reference sequence). The CDR3 bases are TGTGCCAGCAGCTTGGCCCTAGGGGCCGGGGAGCTGTTTTTT. Its protein product is CASSLALGAGELFF. The full variable domain, with the rest looked up from reference TRBV5-4 and TRBJ2-2, is ETGVTQSPTHLIKTRGQQVTLRCSSQSGHNTVSWYQQALGQGPQFIFQYYREEENGRGNFPPRFSGLQFPNYSSELNVNALELDDSALYLCASSLALGAGELFFGEGSRLTVL.

The CDR3 reads CASEEETQYF. For the CDR3, the DNA is TGTGCCTCTGAGGAAGAGACCCAGTACTTC. The chain is built from TRBV6-6 and TRBJ2-5; D ambiguous. Trimming took off 11 bases at V and 3 bases at J, with 7 bases between the two ends. Germline values: CDR1 MNHNY, CDR2 SVGAGI (reference sequence). The length of the CDR3 is 10 residues.

This clone was seen more than once but under ten times. V is TRBV27 and J is TRBJ1-5; the D is unclear. V lost 7 bases and J 5 bases, leaving 12 bases between the germline ends. The CDR3 loop spans 13 amino acids. Germline CDR1 is MNHEY and CDR2 is SMNVEV (reference sequence). CDR3 in amino acids: CASNMRAYQPQHF. The CDR3 DNA sequence: TGTGCCAGCAACATGAGGGCCTATCAGCCCCAGCATTTT.

This chain connects TRBV19 to TRBJ2-7, with D maybe TRBD2 (6 bases). The CDR3 covers 13 residues. V lost 6 bases, J lost 3 bases, and 12 bases lay in between. Germline V gene lookup returns CDR1 LNHDA and CDR2 SQIVND (reference sequence). The CDR3 reads CASSRTNDYEQYF. The DNA of the CDR3 is TGTGCCAGTAGCCGGACTAACGACTACGAGCAGTACTTC.

This chain uses TRBV11-2 with TRBJ2-1, with D tentatively TRBD1 (5 bases). The V gene lost 5 bases and the J gene lost 5 bases, with 16 bases spanning the gap. Germline V gene lookup returns CDR1 SGHAT and CDR2 FQNNGV. CDR3 length: 15 residues. The CDR3 bases are TGTGCCAGCAGCCCCCTAAGGGGCCCGAACAATGAGCAGTTCTTC. Encoded protein: CASSPLRGPNNEQFF.

The J gene is TRBJ1-5, the V gene TRBV5-4; TRBD1 is a possible D gene (6 bases). Germline CDR1 SGHNT, CDR2 YYREEE (reference sequence). The CDR3 consists of 13 residues. V was shortened by 0 bases and J by 9 bases, with 10 bases between the two germline ends. The CDR3 region has the DNA TGTGCCAGCAGCTTGGACAGGGTGGCGCCCCAGCATTTT. Translating gives CASSLDRVAPQHF.

The V and J genes are TRBV30 and TRBJ2-7; D is unresolved. V was shortened by 2 bases and J by 5 bases, with 7 bases between the two germline ends. The CDR3 loop spans 11 amino acids. Germline CDR1 is GTSNPN and CDR2 is SVGIG (reference sequence). The CDR3 DNA sequence: TGTGCCTGGAGTCTTAGTGACGAGCAGTACTTC. Protein sequence: CAWSLSDEQYF.

This clone was picked up a small number of times. The gene calls are TRBV7-9 and TRBJ1-5; D not resolved. Germline CDR1 SEHNR, CDR2 FQNEAQ (reference sequence). V dropped 3 bases and J dropped 9 bases, with 9 bases sitting between them. This CDR3 comprises 12 residues. CDR3 nucleotides: TGTGCCAGCAGCTTTTCACGAGGGCCCCAGCATTTT. Protein sequence: CASSFSRGPQHF.

This clone was detected a few times. The chain recombines TRBV7-9 with TRBJ2-1, with D possibly TRBD1 on 6 matching bases. The CDR3 covers 16 residues. CDR1 is SEHNR, CDR2 FQNEAQ, per germline (reference sequence). V lost 8 bases and J 5 bases, leaving 22 bases between the germline ends. The CDR3 sequence: CASRSLGVGQNNEQFF. As DNA, the CDR3 is TGTGCCAGCCGCAGCTTAGGAGTAGGACAGAACAATGAGCAGTTCTTC.

The chain uses TRBV7-3 and TRBJ1-1; unclear D gene. The length of the CDR3 is 13 residues. The germline V gene encodes CDR1 SGHTA and CDR2 FQGTGA. V lost 3 bases and J 7 bases, leaving 12 bases between the germline ends. In DNA form, the CDR3 reads TGTGCCAGCAGCTTTGATTCTCGGGGTGAAGCTTTCTTT. This sequence encodes CASSFDSRGEAFF. The full variable domain, its missing parts supplied by reference TRBV7-3 and TRBJ1-1, is GAGVSQTPSNKVTEKGKYVELRCDPISGHTALYWYRQSLGQGPEFLIYFQGTGAADDSGLPNDRFFAVRPEGSVSTLKIQRTERGDSAVYLCASSFDSRGEAFFGQGTRLTVV.

This clone turned up a few times. The chain is built from TRBV29-1 and TRBJ2-2; the D is unclear. Deletions cut 3 bases from V and 0 bases from J, with 8 bases between. Germline V gives CDR1 SQVTM, CDR2 ANQGSEA. The CDR3 spans 14 residues. The CDR3 sequence: CSVETPTNTGELFF. CDR3 sequence (DNA): TGCAGCGTTGAGACACCGACGAACACCGGGGAGCTGTTTTTT.